Shown below are 32 T cell receptor beta chains from a single sample sequenced in a study of blood T cell repertoires in COVID-19. Some clones are missing from TCRdb's copy, which holds only in-frame ones; the method was immunoSEQ multiplex PCR. The sample consists of tens of thousands of clones, 65% to 90% of them appearing once. The sample consisted of peripheral blood. These receptors were taken from a man aged 30 to 45 with COVID-19, enrolled during active disease.

The chain recombines TRBV10-3 with TRBJ2-3; 8 bases align to TRBD2. The CDR3 sequence is 19 residues long. Germline trimming cut 2 bases from V and 1 base from J; bases unmatched to any gene: 14. CDR1 and CDR2 (germline): ENHRY, SYGVKD. The CDR3 is CAISEPGSGRGGGTDTQYF. CDR3 coding DNA: TGTGCCATCAGTGAGCCCGGAAGCGGGAGAGGGGGAGGCACAGATACGCAGTATTTT.

The chain joins TRBV19 to TRBJ2-1, with unresolved D. CDR3 size: 13 residues. CDR1 LNHDA and CDR2 SQIVND come from the germline V gene (reference sequence). Trimming pared 6 bases from V and 7 bases from J, leaving 13 bases between. CDR3 in amino acids: CASRAEGRNEQFF. The CDR3 DNA sequence: TGTGCCAGTAGGGCGGAAGGCCGGAATGAGCAGTTCTTC.

This clone was counted ten times or more. The V and J genes are TRBV6-2 or TRBV6-3 and TRBJ2-3; D remains unclear. This CDR3 region has 14 residues. CDR1 is MNHEY and CDR2 is SVGEGT in the germline V gene. V lost 0 bases, J lost 0 bases, and 4 bases lay in between. CDR3 region: CASSYSTSTDTQYF. The CDR3, as DNA: TGTGCCAGCAGTTACTCGACTAGCACAGATACGCAGTATTTT.

The V gene is TRBV7-2, the J gene TRBJ1-5; D remains unclear. There are 14 residues in the CDR3. Germline-derived CDR1 and CDR2 are SGHTA and FQGNSA. The V and J ends lost 5 bases and 7 bases respectively, with 15 bases between them. CDR3 in amino acids: CASSLGASLQPQHF. CDR3 DNA: TGTGCCAGCAGCCTAGGAGCGAGTTTACAGCCCCAGCATTTT.

There are a few counts of this clone. The chain has TRBV2 and TRBJ2-7; 7 bases match TRBD1. Unmatched junction bases numbered 8, after V lost 10 bases and J lost 2 bases. The CDR3 covers 13 residues. CDR1 SNHLY and CDR2 FYNNEI come from the germline V gene. The CDR3 DNA is TGTGCCATTACACAGGGGTTCGCCTACGAGCAGTACTTC. The encoded protein is CAITQGFAYEQYF.

The chain uses TRBV30 and TRBJ1-1; TRBD1 might be the D (5 bases). There are 13 residues in the CDR3. Trimming pared 3 bases from V and 1 base from J, leaving 9 bases between. Germline lookup yields CDR1 GTSNPN and CDR2 SVGIG (reference sequence). The CDR3 here is CAWRRTPNTEAFF. In DNA, the CDR3 is TGTGCCTGGAGAAGGACACCGAACACTGAAGCTTTCTTT.

The chain is built from TRBV10-3 and TRBJ2-3, with TRBD2 matching over 9 bases. This CDR3 contains 14 residues. V lost 7 bases to trimming and J lost 6 bases; unmatched junction nucleotides: 8. CDR1 ENHRY and CDR2 SYGVKD come from the germline V gene. The CDR3 is CAITPSGARDTQYF. CDR3 coding DNA: TGTGCCATCACCCCTAGCGGGGCGAGGGATACGCAGTATTTT.

V is TRBV3-1 (or the pseudogene TRBV3-2) and J is TRBJ2-2; 7 nucleotides agree with TRBD1. The CDR3 runs 14 residues. Unmatched junction bases numbered 3, after V lost 2 bases and J lost 6 bases. Germline CDR1 LGHDT, CDR2 YNNKEL (reference sequence). CDR3 region: CASSQTGVPGELFF. CDR3 DNA: TGTGCCAGCAGCCAAACAGGGGTCCCCGGGGAGCTGTTTTTT.

The chain has TRBV2 and TRBJ1-1, with TRBD1 matching 10 bases. Looked up from germline, CDR1 is SNHLY and CDR2 is FYNNEI. The J segment lost 6 bases and the V segment lost 2 bases, leaving 6 bases of the junction unmatched. The CDR3 totals 15 residues. CDR3 sequence reads: CASSEWTGGYAEAFF. The DNA of the CDR3 is TGTGCCAGCAGTGAATGGACAGGGGGTTACGCTGAAGCTTTCTTT.

The rearrangement uses TRBV5-8 and TRBJ1-5, with 9 bases identical to TRBD1. Germline V gene sequence: CDR1 SGHTS, CDR2 YDEGEE. The CDR3 covers 14 residues. Trimming removed 3 bases from V and 6 bases from J; junction bases left unmatched: 4. CDR3 residues: CASSSGQGSQPQHF. DNA of the CDR3: TGTGCCAGCAGCTCGGGACAGGGAAGTCAGCCCCAGCATTTT.

This clone is a singleton in its sample. V usage is TRBV28 and J usage is TRBJ1-4; 9 positions match TRBD1. Looked up from germline, CDR1 is MDHEN and CDR2 is SYDVKM. The junction had 14 bases not matched to a gene; V was cut back by 3 bases and J by 0 bases. The CDR3 consists of 20 residues. CDR3 in amino acids: CASSLQGTGGGEATNEKLFF. In DNA, the CDR3 is TGTGCCAGCAGTTTGCAGGGAACAGGGGGCGGTGAGGCAACTAATGAAAAACTGTTTTTT.

The genes are TRBV6-2 or TRBV6-3 and TRBJ1-6, with 8 bases lining up with TRBD1. The CDR3 loop spans 15 amino acids. The V segment lost 2 bases and the J segment 8 bases; nucleotides outside the gene matches: 5. From germline, CDR1 is MNHEY and CDR2 SVGEGT. Here the CDR3 reads CASSYPDRVDSPLHF. DNA of the CDR3: TGTGCCAGCAGTTACCCGGACAGGGTCGATTCACCCCTCCACTTT.

This clone is a singleton in its sample. The same CDR3 also results from other DNA sequences found in this sample. This rearrangement joins TRBV2 to TRBJ2-6, with 9 bases matching TRBD1. The CDR3 totals 18 residues. CDR1 is SNHLY, CDR2 FYNNEI, per germline. J gave up 2 bases and V 2 bases, and 7 bases lay outside the gene matches. This CDR3 reads CASSERGGQGAGANVLTF. The CDR3 region has the DNA TGTGCCAGCAGTGAAAGGGGGGGACAGGGAGCTGGGGCCAACGTCCTGACTTTC.

The chain is built from TRBV4-3 and TRBJ1-1; D not resolved. CDR1 and CDR2 (germline): LGHNA, YSLEER. This CDR3 comprises 14 residues. Deletions cut 3 bases from V and 1 base from J, with 9 bases between. The CDR3 DNA reads as TGCGCCAGCAGCCATTACGGTTCGAACACTGAAGCTTTCTTT. Its translation is CASSHYGSNTEAFF.

The V call is TRBV29-1, the J call TRBJ2-3; 8 bases fit TRBD2. The V gene's germline CDR1 is SQVTM and CDR2 ANQGSEA. The CDR3 loop spans 14 amino acids. V shed 3 bases and J 2 bases; nucleotides not matched to a gene: 4. The CDR3 coding sequence is TGCAGCGTTGAGGCTAGCGGGTACACAGATACGCAGTATTTT. It is translated as CSVEASGYTDTQYF.

This clone was counted between two and nine times. The rearrangement links TRBV6-4 to TRBJ2-1, with D perhaps TRBD2 (5 bases). The CDR3 loop spans 13 amino acids. Looked up from germline, CDR1 is MRHNA and CDR2 is SNTAGT. V was shortened by 6 bases and J by 4 bases, with 10 bases between the two germline ends. The CDR3 spells CASSLTGYNEQFF. The CDR3 DNA follows: TGTGCCAGCAGCCTCACGGGATACAATGAGCAGTTCTTC.

The chain employs TRBV7-3 and TRBJ2-2; TRBD2 agrees at 7 bases. Germline V CDR1 and CDR2: SGHTA, FQGTGA. V gave up 0 bases and J gave up 5 bases; unmatched junction bases: 3. The CDR3 spans 15 residues. CDR3 in amino acids: CASSLTGGQTGELFF. Here the CDR3 DNA reads TGTGCCAGCAGCTTAACGGGAGGGCAAACCGGGGAGCTGTTTTTT.

This clone was detected many times. The chain uses TRBV5-6 and TRBJ2-1; D gene unclear. The CDR3 runs 13 residues. Looked up from germline, CDR1 is SGHDT and CDR2 is YYEEEE. The ends were cut back, 0 bases at V and 9 bases at J, with 10 bases in the middle. The chain's CDR3 is CASSLAEAVEQFF. The CDR3 nucleotides read TGTGCCAGCAGCTTGGCCGAGGCGGTTGAGCAGTTCTTC.

This chain uses TRBV4-1 with TRBJ1-2, with 11 nucleotides matching TRBD1. J gave up 6 bases and V 2 bases, and 11 bases lay outside the gene matches. The CDR3 runs to 17 residues. Germline CDR1 MGHRA, CDR2 YSYEKL. CDR3 residues: CASSQTRILDRGHGYTF. CDR3 coding DNA: TGCGCCAGCAGCCAAACGCGAATCCTGGACAGGGGGCATGGCTACACCTTC.

J is TRBJ2-1 and V is TRBV2; D is unresolved. Trimming shortened V by 11 bases and J by 9 bases, and 20 bases separated the two germline ends. The CDR3 is 13 amino acids. CDR1 SNHLY and CDR2 FYNNEI come from the germline V gene. The CDR3 region has the DNA TGTGCCGCATATTTGGAATCAGAGGTTGAGCAGTTCTTC. It is translated as CAAYLESEVEQFF. Complete variable domain (other parts from reference TRBV2 and TRBJ2-1): EPEVTQTPSHQVTQMGQEVILRCVPISNHLYFYWYRQILGQKVEFLVSFYNNEISEKSEIFDDQFSVERPDGSNFTLKIRSTKLEDSAMYFCAAYLESEVEQFFGPGTRLTVL.

The V call is TRBV5-1, the J call TRBJ1-1; D uncertain. V was clipped by 0 bases and J by 5 bases, with 8 bases between them. The CDR3 has 13 amino acids. Germline V lookup: CDR1 SGHRS, CDR2 YFSETQ. CDR3 sequence (DNA): TGCGCCAGCAGCTTGGAGCCGGGGACTGAAGCTTTCTTT. As protein: CASSLEPGTEAFF.

As DNA, the CDR3 is TGTGCCAGCAGTTTATCGGGAGTAAGTCAGCCCCAGCATTTT. It encodes CASSLSGVSQPQHF. The chain uses TRBV27 and TRBJ1-5; D is unresolved. This CDR3 is built from 14 residues. V lost 0 bases, J lost 6 bases, and 9 bases lay in between. The germline CDR1 and CDR2 sequences are MNHEY and SMNVEV (reference sequence).

V and J are TRBV4-1 and TRBJ2-7; TRBD2 might be the D (7 bases). The CDR3 is 15 residues long. The V gene's germline CDR1 is MGHRA and CDR2 YSYEKL. Trimming pared 3 bases from V and 5 bases from J, leaving 17 bases between. The CDR3 coding sequence is TGCGCCAGCAGCCAGAAGGGAGGGGGGGTAGACGAGCAGTACTTC. This sequence encodes CASSQKGGGVDEQYF.

This clone was seen just once. This CDR3 reads CASSLTVTRNTEAFF. The CDR3 DNA follows: TGTGCCAGCAGCTTGACGGTGACTAGGAACACTGAAGCTTTCTTT. The gene calls are TRBV7-9 and TRBJ1-1, with D unresolved. This CDR3 has 15 residues. In germline, CDR1 is SEHNR, CDR2 FQNEAQ (reference sequence). With 3 bases removed from V and 1 base from J, the gap between germline ends came to 12 bases. Full variable domain (missing parts from reference TRBV7-9 and TRBJ1-1): DTGVSQNPRHKITKRGQNVTFRCDPISEHNRLYWYRQTLGQGPEFLTYFQNEAQLEKSRLLSDRFSAERPKGSFSTLEIQRTEQGDSAMYLCASSLTVTRNTEAFFGQGTRLTVV.

The gene calls are TRBV5-6 and TRBJ1-1, with D unclear. The CDR3 sequence is 13 residues long. Germline V gene lookup returns CDR1 SGHDT and CDR2 YYEEEE. V was clipped by 2 bases and J by 11 bases, with 16 bases between them. The CDR3 nucleotides read TGTGCCAGCAGCTTCTCCCTGGAGAGGCGGGCTTTCTTT. Amino acid sequence: CASSFSLERRAFF.

This chain connects TRBV15 to TRBJ2-7; D is perhaps TRBD1 (5 bases). This CDR3 has 16 amino acids. V lost 0 bases, J lost 0 bases, and 12 bases lay in between. The germline V gene encodes CDR1 LNHNV and CDR2 YYDKDF (reference sequence). The CDR3 loop reads CATSRDGPTGSYEQYF. The DNA for the CDR3 is TGTGCCACCAGCAGAGATGGTCCCACAGGCTCCTACGAGCAGTACTTC.

The gene calls are TRBV5-4 and TRBJ1-1; D is uncertain. The V and J ends lost 0 bases and 1 base respectively, with 4 bases between them. This CDR3 region has 13 residues. Germline V gene lookup returns CDR1 SGHNT and CDR2 YYREEE (reference sequence). The chain's CDR3 is CASSLDKNTEAFF. CDR3 nucleotides: TGTGCCAGCAGCTTGGACAAGAACACTGAAGCTTTCTTT.

The rearrangement uses TRBV29-1 and TRBJ1-2; perhaps TRBD1 as D (6 bases). CDR1 is SQVTM, CDR2 ANQGSEA, per germline. CDR3 length equals 13 residues. Deletions cut 6 bases from V and 6 bases from J, with 17 bases between. The CDR3 region has the DNA TGCAGCGTCGCGGGGGGGGCGCGAGATGGCTACACCTTC. Amino acid sequence: CSVAGGARDGYTF.

There are a few counts of this clone. This sequence joins TRBV6-4 and TRBJ2-1; 14 bases are a match to TRBD2. The CDR3 has 16 amino acids. Germline trimming cut 2 bases from V and 8 bases from J; bases unmatched to any gene: 5. CDR1 MRHNA and CDR2 SNTAGT come from the germline V gene. CDR3 in amino acids: CASSDGLAGGLYEQFF. In DNA form, the CDR3 reads TGTGCCAGCAGTGACGGACTAGCGGGAGGTCTCTATGAGCAGTTCTTC.

J is TRBJ1-6 and V is TRBV3-1 (or the pseudogene TRBV3-2), with 10 nucleotides matching TRBD1. The V segment lost 1 base and the J segment 8 bases; nucleotides outside the gene matches: 5. CDR1 is LGHDT and CDR2 is YNNKEL in the germline V gene (reference sequence). The CDR3 totals 16 residues. The CDR3 DNA follows: TGTGCCAGCAGCCAAGTGCGACAGGGGGCTTATTCACCCCTCCACTTT. Protein: CASSQVRQGAYSPLHF.

The chain has TRBV5-1 and TRBJ1-1, with a tentative D call TRBD1 (6 bases). The CDR3 runs to 15 residues. V gave up 0 bases and J gave up 4 bases, with 13 bases separating them. The V gene's germline CDR1 is SGHRS and CDR2 YFSETQ. This CDR3 reads CASSLEGGAVTEAFF. CDR3 in DNA: TGCGCCAGCAGCTTGGAAGGGGGGGCGGTCACTGAAGCTTTCTTT.

The genes are TRBV18 and TRBJ1-2; TRBD1 is a possible D gene (5 bases). CDR1 and CDR2 from the germline V gene are KGHSH and LQKENI. Trimming took 2 bases from V and 3 from J, leaving 7 bases between them. The CDR3 length is 13 residues. The CDR3 DNA reads TGTGCCAGCTCACCAGGACATGACTATGGCTACACCTTC. Its protein is CASSPGHDYGYTF.